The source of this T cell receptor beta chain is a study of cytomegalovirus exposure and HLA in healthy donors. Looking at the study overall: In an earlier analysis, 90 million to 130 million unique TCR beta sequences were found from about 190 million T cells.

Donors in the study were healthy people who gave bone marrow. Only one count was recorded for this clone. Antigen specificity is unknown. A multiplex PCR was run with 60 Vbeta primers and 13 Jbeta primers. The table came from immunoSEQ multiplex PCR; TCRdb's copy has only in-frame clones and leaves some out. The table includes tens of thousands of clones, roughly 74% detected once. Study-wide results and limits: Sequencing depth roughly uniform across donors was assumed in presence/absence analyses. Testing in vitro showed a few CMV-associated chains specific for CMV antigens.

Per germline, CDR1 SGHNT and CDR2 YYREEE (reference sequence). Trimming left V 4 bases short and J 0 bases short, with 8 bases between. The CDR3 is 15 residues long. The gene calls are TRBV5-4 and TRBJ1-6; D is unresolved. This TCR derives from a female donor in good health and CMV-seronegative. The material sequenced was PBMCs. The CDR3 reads CASSGGYSYNSPLHF. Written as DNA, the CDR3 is TGTGCCAGCAGCGGCGGGTACTCCTATAATTCACCCCTCCACTTT.